This TCR beta chain was sequenced during a study of radiation and T cells in renal cell carcinoma. General study findings and limits: No pretreatment tumor biopsies were available for baseline clonotypes.

The V gene lost 4 bases and the J gene lost 0 bases, with 10 bases spanning the gap. Germline V gives CDR1 SGHRS, CDR2 YFSETQ. CDR3 length: 15 amino acids. Some clones are missing from TCRdb's copy, which holds only in-frame ones; the method was immunoSEQ multiplex PCR. The table shows about 90,000 clones, with around 84% occurring only once. Worth noting for this clone: Its specificity is not known.

Time point described: blood 4 weeks post-SBRT, at nephrectomy. Regarding treatment: 15 Gy SBRT to primary tumor, nephrectomy 4 weeks later. Nephrectomy followed 15 Gy stereotactic body radiation by 4 weeks. This chain uses TRBV5-1 with TRBJ1-4; unclear D gene. This TCR was sampled from a man in his sixties with renal cell carcinoma. Source: blood, taken from a patient whose treatment included radiotherapy and nephrectomy. The CDR3 region is CASSLDGATNEKLFF. CDR3 sequence (DNA): TGCGCCAGCAGCCTGGACGGTGCAACTAATGAAAAACTGTTTTTT.